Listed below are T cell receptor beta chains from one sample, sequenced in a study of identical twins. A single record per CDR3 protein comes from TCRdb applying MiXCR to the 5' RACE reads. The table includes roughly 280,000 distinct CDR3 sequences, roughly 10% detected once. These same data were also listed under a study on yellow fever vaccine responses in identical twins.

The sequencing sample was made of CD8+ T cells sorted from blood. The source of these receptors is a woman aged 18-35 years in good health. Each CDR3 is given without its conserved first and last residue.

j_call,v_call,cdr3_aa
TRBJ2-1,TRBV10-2,ATPRAIPGGEQF
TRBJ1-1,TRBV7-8,ASSARGPNTEAF
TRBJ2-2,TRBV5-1,ASSLRGGTGELF
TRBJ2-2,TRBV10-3,AIGGLAGEDTGELF
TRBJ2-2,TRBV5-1,AVGGTNTGELF
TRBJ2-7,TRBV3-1,ASSLRDFSYEQY
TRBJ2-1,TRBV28,ASIDTGNGNEQF
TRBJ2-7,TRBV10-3,AISGSNSYEQY
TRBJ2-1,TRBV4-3,ASSQDRRLAPNEQF
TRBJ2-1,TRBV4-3,ASSQEGQPKGDEQF
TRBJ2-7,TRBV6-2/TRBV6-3,ASSYRLAGGYEQY
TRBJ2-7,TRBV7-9,ASSPRDGSNSYEQY
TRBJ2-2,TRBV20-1,SARLRLALTGELF
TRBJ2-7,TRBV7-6,ASSQGGSYYEQY
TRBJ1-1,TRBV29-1,SVDGVMNTEAF
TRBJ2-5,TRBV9,ASSVGRTQETQY
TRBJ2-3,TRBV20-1,SALGAGGSTDTQY
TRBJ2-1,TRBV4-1,ASSQESNSYNEQF
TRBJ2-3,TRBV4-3,ASSHARISTDTQY
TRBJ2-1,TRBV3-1,ASSLLQGADEQF
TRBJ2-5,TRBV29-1,SVAPPGDPETQY
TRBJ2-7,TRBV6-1,ASMKRASDTYEQY
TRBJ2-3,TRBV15,ATSGGTSGHTDTQY
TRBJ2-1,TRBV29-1,SVWTSGRNNEQF
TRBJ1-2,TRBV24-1,ATSGGLGHLYGYT
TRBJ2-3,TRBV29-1,SVEGGQVDTQY
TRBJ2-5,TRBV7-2,ASSLAERSRQGYQETQY
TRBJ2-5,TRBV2,ASRTSGETQY
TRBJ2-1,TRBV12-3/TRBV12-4,ASSPAPRYEQF
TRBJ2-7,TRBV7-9,ASSYIGTGDYEQC
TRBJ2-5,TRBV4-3,ASSQDIQQETQY
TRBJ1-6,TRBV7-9,ASSLDRDNFS
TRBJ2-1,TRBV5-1,ASSSVPVAYNEQF